These 10 T cell receptor beta chains were all obtained from the same sample, sequenced in a study of shared clonotypes between healthy human individuals. The method was immunoSEQ multiplex PCR; TCRdb's version includes in-frame clones alone and lacks a portion of them. The table has roughly 1,100,000 clones, under 80% seen once. Sequencing was performed on memory CD4+ T cells sorted from blood. The sample's subset: CD45RA-negative fraction. The receptors shown here come from a man aged 18 to 29 in good health.

This clone was detected only once. This rearrangement joins TRBV4-1 to TRBJ1-6; 8 positions agree with TRBD1. The CDR3 has 16 amino acids. After removal of 4 bases from V and 7 bases from J, the junction contained 9 bases not matched to a gene. From germline, CDR1 is MGHRA and CDR2 YSYEKL. CDR3 DNA sequence: TGCGCCAGCAGCCGCGGACAGGGTTCTTTCAATTCACCCCTCCACTTT. As protein: CASSRGQGSFNSPLHF.

This chain joins TRBV4-3 and TRBJ1-1, with TRBD1 matching 10 bases. Germline V gives CDR1 LGHNA, CDR2 YSLEER. The CDR3 has 15 residues. V lost 2 bases to trimming and J lost 5 bases; unmatched junction nucleotides: 5. The CDR3 region has the DNA TGCGCCAGCAGCCAACCGGGACAGGGGATAACTGAAGCTTTCTTT. Protein product: CASSQPGQGITEAFF.

The genes are TRBV28 and TRBJ2-7; no reliable D call. Germline CDR1 and CDR2: MDHEN and SYDVKM. The CDR3 contains 12 residues. The V gene lost 6 bases and the J gene lost 5 bases, with 11 bases spanning the gap. The CDR3 spells CASSLVLDEQYF. Here the CDR3 DNA reads TGTGCCAGCAGCCTCGTACTGGACGAGCAGTACTTC. Drawing the rest from reference TRBV28 and TRBJ2-7, the complete variable domain is DVKVTQSSRYLVKRTGEKVFLECVQDMDHENMFWYRQDPGLGLRLIYFSYDVKMKEKGDIPEGYSVSREKKERFSLILESASTNQTSMYLCASSLVLDEQYFGPGTRLTVT.

The rearrangement joins TRBV6-5 to TRBJ2-5, with unresolved D. Germline lookup yields CDR1 MNHEY and CDR2 SVGAGI. The V gene lost 7 bases and the J gene lost 1 base, with 7 bases spanning the gap. The CDR3 runs to 12 residues. The CDR3 bases are TGTGCCAGCACCGATACCCAAGAGACCCAGTACTTC. Its translation is CASTDTQETQYF.

For this clone: A far larger clone is just one base off, so this is likely a read error. The V and J genes are TRBV5-4 and TRBJ1-1, with D tentatively TRBD1 (5 bases). Germline V lookup: CDR1 SGHNT, CDR2 YYREEE (reference sequence). V shed 4 bases and J shed 1 base, with 8 bases lying between them. The CDR3 covers 13 residues. The CDR3 sequence is CASSQDRNTEAFF. As DNA, the CDR3 is TGTGCCAGCAGCCAAGACAGGAACACTGAAGCTTTCTTT.

Comment on this clone: An end of the junction does not agree with germline; a read error may underlie this. The V and J genes are TRBV2 and TRBJ2-4, with a tentative D call TRBD2 (6 bases). This CDR3 has 12 residues. Looked up from germline, CDR1 is SNHLY and CDR2 is FYNNEI. CDR3 amino acids: CASSPADRGEHF. As DNA, the CDR3 is TGTGCCAGCAGTCCGGCGGACCGCGGGGAACACTTC.

V gene TRBV19 combines with J gene TRBJ2-2; TRBD2 aligns across 10 bases. The CDR3 consists of 14 residues. The V gene's germline CDR1 is LNHDA and CDR2 SQIVND (reference sequence). Unmatched junction bases numbered 0, after V lost 2 bases and J lost 6 bases. The CDR3 DNA reads TGTGCCAGTAGTATAACTAGCGGGGCCGGGGAGCTGTTTTTT. It translates to CASSITSGAGELFF.

V is TRBV7-8 and J is TRBJ2-7; D perhaps matches TRBD1 (6 bases). CDR1 SGHVS and CDR2 FQNEAQ come from the germline V gene. V was clipped by 5 bases and J by 5 bases, with 16 bases between them. The CDR3 covers 14 residues. CDR3 loop: CASSPGLGADEQYF. The CDR3 nucleotides are TGTGCCAGCAGCCCGGGGTTGGGGGCGGACGAGCAGTACTTC.

In this sample, this clone turned up a few times. The chain employs TRBV15 and TRBJ2-1; 10 bases agree with TRBD2. Germline V CDR1 and CDR2: LNHNV, YYDKDF (reference sequence). The CDR3 consists of 19 residues. The ends lost 0 bases at V and 5 bases at J; junction bases unmatched: 13. Here the CDR3 DNA reads TGTGCCACCAGCAGAGATCGAGGTAGCGGGAGGTCTTACCACAATGAGCAGTTCTTC. Encoded protein: CATSRDRGSGRSYHNEQFF.

The CDR3 sequence is CASSESVGSGANVLTF. The CDR3, as DNA: TGCGCCAGCAGTGAGTCAGTCGGCTCTGGGGCCAACGTCCTGACTTTC. The gene calls are TRBV10-1 and TRBJ2-6; D unclear. Trimming cost V 0 bases and J 0 bases, with 6 bases left between them. CDR3 length equals 16 residues. CDR1 and CDR2 (germline): WNHNN, SYGVQD (reference sequence).